A selection of T cell receptor beta chains follows, all from one sample in a study of CD8 T cells in Susac syndrome. TCRdb processed the immunoSEQ multiplex PCR reads anew with MiXCR; each CDR3 protein has one entry. The sample includes under 200,000 distinct CDR3 sequences, 95% of them seen just once. The source material was CD8+ T cells from PBMCs. The receptors derive from a human donor with Susac syndrome. Both conserved end residues are part of each CDR3. Each record gives: CDR3 DNA, CDR3 protein, clone size, D gene, J gene, V gene. The D gene is left open where the match is weak. Only part of the rows carry a size: once, few, many, or a class if the clone is expanded.

DNA: TGTGCCAGCAGTTTAATGCTAGCGGGGGACCTTAGCACAGATACGCAGTATTTT
CDR3: CASSLMLAGDLSTDTQYF
size: NA
D: TRBD2
J: TRBJ2-3
V: TRBV28

DNA: TGTGCCACCAGCTCCCGGGACAGCTATGGCTACACCTTC
CDR3: CATSSRDSYGYTF
size: NA
D: TRBD1
J: TRBJ1-2
V: TRBV15

DNA: TGTGCCAGCAGTTGGCTAGCGGGAGACGAGACCCAGTACTTC
CDR3: CASSWLAGDETQYF
size: NA
D: TRBD2
J: TRBJ2-5
V: TRBV27

DNA: TGCGCCAGCCAAGGTAGCACGAACACCGGGGAGCTGTTTTTT
CDR3: CASQGSTNTGELFF
size: NA
D: NA
J: TRBJ2-2
V: TRBV5-1

DNA: TGTGCCAGCAGGATAGATATCGGGGAGCTGTTTTTT
CDR3: CASRIDIGELFF
size: NA
D: NA
J: TRBJ2-2
V: TRBV5-4

DNA: TGTGCCAGCAGTAAAGTAGAGGCCCAGTACTTC
CDR3: CASSKVEAQYF
size: NA
D: NA
J: TRBJ2-5
V: TRBV3-1

DNA: TGTGCTAGTGGTCCCGGACTAGGAGAGCAGTTCTTC
CDR3: CASGPGLGEQFF
size: NA
D: TRBD2
J: TRBJ2-1
V: TRBV12-5

DNA: TGTGCCTGGTCCCACACAGGGGTAAGGGGCTCCTACGAGCAGTACTTC
CDR3: CAWSHTGVRGSYEQYF
size: NA
D: TRBD1
J: TRBJ2-7
V: TRBV30

DNA: TGTGCCAGCAGCTTAGGCCCAGGCAGAGCGTCTCAGTTCTTC
CDR3: CASSLGPGRASQFF
size: NA
D: NA
J: TRBJ2-1
V: TRBV7-9

DNA: TGCGCCAGCAGCCAAGATAGAGCCCTTCAGTCCTTCGGCTACACCTTC
CDR3: CASSQDRALQSFGYTF
size: NA
D: NA
J: TRBJ1-2
V: TRBV4-1

DNA: TGTGCCAGCAACCCACTGACAGGGGGCTCTGGCTACACCTTC
CDR3: CASNPLTGGSGYTF
size: NA
D: TRBD1
J: TRBJ1-2
V: TRBV7-9

DNA: TGTGCCAGCAGGACAGCGCAAGAGACCCAGTACTTC
CDR3: CASRTAQETQYF
size: few
D: NA
J: TRBJ2-5
V: TRBV12-3/TRBV12-4

DNA: TGTGCCAGCAGTGTGACAGGGAGAACTGAAGCTTTCTTT
CDR3: CASSVTGRTEAFF
size: few
D: TRBD1
J: TRBJ1-1
V: TRBV9

DNA: TGTGCCAGCAGTTTAATGTTAGACAGGGTGGTCAAAAACATTCAGTACTTC
CDR3: CASSLMLDRVVKNIQYF
size: NA
D: TRBD1
J: TRBJ2-4
V: TRBV12-3/TRBV12-4

DNA: TGTGCCAGCAGCTTAGATGACAGGGAAGATCAGCCCCAGCATTTT
CDR3: CASSLDDREDQPQHF
size: NA
D: TRBD1
J: TRBJ1-5
V: TRBV11-2

DNA: TGTGCCAGCAGTTTAGGACAGGGGTATGGCTACACCTTC
CDR3: CASSLGQGYGYTF
size: few
D: TRBD1
J: TRBJ1-2
V: TRBV27

DNA: TGTGCCTACGGGACTAGCTCTACAGATACGCAGTATTTT
CDR3: CAYGTSSTDTQYF
size: NA
D: TRBD2
J: TRBJ2-3
V: TRBV2

DNA: TGTGCCTGGAGTGTACAGATTGTACTTGACAGGCGCGACTATGGCTACACCTTC
CDR3: CAWSVQIVLDRRDYGYTF
size: once
D: NA
J: TRBJ1-2
V: TRBV30

DNA: TGTGCCAGCAGCTATCGGGAGCGAGAAGAGCAGTTCTTC
CDR3: CASSYREREEQFF
size: NA
D: NA
J: TRBJ2-1
V: TRBV13

DNA: TGTGCCAGCAGGAGGGGGGGGGCCCGTTTGGAGACCCAGTACTTC
CDR3: CASRRGGARLETQYF
size: NA
D: NA
J: TRBJ2-5
V: TRBV27

DNA: TGTGCCAGCAGCTCCGGCCTACTAGCGGGAGGGGGGGACACCGGGGAGCTGTTTTTT
CDR3: CASSSGLLAGGGDTGELFF
size: NA
D: TRBD2
J: TRBJ2-2
V: TRBV7-8

DNA: TGTGCCAGCAGCGCGTATCGGGGCGAGGGCACTGAAGCTTTCTTT
CDR3: CASSAYRGEGTEAFF
size: NA
D: NA
J: TRBJ1-1
V: TRBV11-2

DNA: TGTGCCAGCAGACCTGTCCTAACCGTGAATGAAAAACTGTTTTTT
CDR3: CASRPVLTVNEKLFF
size: NA
D: NA
J: TRBJ1-4
V: TRBV6-5

DNA: TGTGCCAGTAGTACCTACTCGTCCGGGGTTAATCAGCCCCAGCATTTT
CDR3: CASSTYSSGVNQPQHF
size: NA
D: NA
J: TRBJ1-5
V: TRBV19

DNA: TGTGCCAGCAGCATCGGACGGATAGGGACTGAAGCTTTCTTT
CDR3: CASSIGRIGTEAFF
size: NA
D: NA
J: TRBJ1-1
V: TRBV11-2

DNA: TGCAGTGCTGGAATAGCGGGAGTCTTCATAGATACGCAGTATTTT
CDR3: CSAGIAGVFIDTQYF
size: once
D: TRBD2
J: TRBJ2-3
V: TRBV20-1

DNA: TGTGCCACCAGCAGAGAACCCGGAATTTCCTACGAGCAGTACTTC
CDR3: CATSREPGISYEQYF
size: NA
D: NA
J: TRBJ2-7
V: TRBV15

DNA: TGTGCCAGCAGCTTAGAGCAGGGCTCCTACGAGCAGTACTTC
CDR3: CASSLEQGSYEQYF
size: NA
D: NA
J: TRBJ2-7
V: TRBV11-2

DNA: TGTGCCAGCAGCTTAGTCCCATCAGGGTTCGAGCAGTACTTC
CDR3: CASSLVPSGFEQYF
size: NA
D: NA
J: TRBJ2-7
V: TRBV11-2

DNA: TGTGCCAGTAGTGGGGCTAACACAGATACGCAGTATTTT
CDR3: CASSGANTDTQYF
size: NA
D: NA
J: TRBJ2-3
V: TRBV19

DNA: TGTGCCAGCAGGACGGGGTCACAAGAGACCCAGTACTTC
CDR3: CASRTGSQETQYF
size: once
D: NA
J: TRBJ2-5
V: TRBV13

DNA: TGCAGTGCTATTCTCCCTAGCGGTACCTACGAGCAGTACTTC
CDR3: CSAILPSGTYEQYF
size: NA
D: TRBD2
J: TRBJ2-7
V: TRBV20-1

DNA: TGTGCCAGCAGCCAATTAGTAGGACAGAGCTCCTACAATGAGCAGTTCTTC
CDR3: CASSQLVGQSSYNEQFF
size: NA
D: NA
J: TRBJ2-1
V: TRBV7-9

DNA: TGTGCCAGCAGCCAAGAGGGGGGGCTGGCGGCCCTTACGTTGGACTTC
CDR3: CASSQEGGLAALTLDF
size: NA
D: NA
J: TRBJ2-7
V: TRBV3-1

DNA: TGTGCCAGCAGCCCAAGGGACCCCAGAGGTTATGGCTACACCTTC
CDR3: CASSPRDPRGYGYTF
size: NA
D: NA
J: TRBJ1-2
V: TRBV7-9

DNA: TGTGCCAGCAGTTCTGGACGCGCCTACTCCTACGAGCAGTACTTC
CDR3: CASSSGRAYSYEQYF
size: once
D: NA
J: TRBJ2-7
V: TRBV3-1

DNA: TGTGCCAGCAGCTTAGCACAGGAATGGCCCCTCCACTTT
CDR3: CASSLAQEWPLHF
size: NA
D: NA
J: TRBJ1-6
V: TRBV11-2

DNA: TGTGCCAGCAGCTTGGCACAGGAGGTGCCCCCACAAGAGACCCAGTACTTC
CDR3: CASSLAQEVPPQETQYF
size: NA
D: NA
J: TRBJ2-5
V: TRBV5-8

DNA: TGTGCCACCAGCAGGCCCGGGACGCAGGAAAAACTGTTTTTT
CDR3: CATSRPGTQEKLFF
size: NA
D: NA
J: TRBJ1-4
V: TRBV15

DNA: TGTGCCAGCAGCGTAGACGGGTCCGGGGAGCTGTTTTTT
CDR3: CASSVDGSGELFF
size: NA
D: NA
J: TRBJ2-2
V: TRBV9

DNA: TGTGCCAGCAGAGACAGGGGGAACGAGCAGTACTTC
CDR3: CASRDRGNEQYF
size: NA
D: TRBD1
J: TRBJ2-7
V: TRBV12-3/TRBV12-4